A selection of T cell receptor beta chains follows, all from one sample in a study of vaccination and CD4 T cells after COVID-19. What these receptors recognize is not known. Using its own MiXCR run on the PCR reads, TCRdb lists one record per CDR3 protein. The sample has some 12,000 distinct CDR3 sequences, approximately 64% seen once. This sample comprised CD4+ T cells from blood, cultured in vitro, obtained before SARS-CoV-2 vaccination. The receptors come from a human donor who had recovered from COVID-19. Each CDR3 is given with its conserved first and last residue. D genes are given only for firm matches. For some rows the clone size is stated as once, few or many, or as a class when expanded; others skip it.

CDR3 protein: CSARGQPTLNTEAFF; CDR3 DNA: TGCAGTGCTAGAGGTCAGCCTACTTTGAACACTGAAGCTTTCTTT; D gene: .; V gene: TRBV20-1; clone size: few; J gene: TRBJ1-1
CDR3 protein: CSAREAANEKLFF; CDR3 DNA: TGCAGTGCTAGAGAGGCAGCTAATGAAAAACTGTTTTTT; D gene: .; V gene: TRBV20-1; clone size: .; J gene: TRBJ1-4
CDR3 protein: CASSPTATIGGDNSPLHF; CDR3 DNA: TGTGCCAGCAGCCCTACTGCGACAATAGGAGGCGATAATTCACCCCTCCACTTT; D gene: .; V gene: TRBV7-2; clone size: .; J gene: TRBJ1-6
CDR3 protein: CSAAPTGLMDTQYF; CDR3 DNA: TGCAGTGCCGCGCCTACGGGGCTCATGGATACGCAGTATTTT; D gene: .; V gene: TRBV20-1; clone size: few; J gene: TRBJ2-3
CDR3 protein: CASSSRWGELFF; CDR3 DNA: TGTGCCAGTAGTAGCCGGTGGGGGGAGCTGTTTTTT; D gene: .; V gene: TRBV19; clone size: .; J gene: TRBJ2-2
CDR3 protein: CASSLWQGHNEQFF; CDR3 DNA: TGTGCCAGCAGCTTATGGCAGGGCCACAATGAGCAGTTCTTC; D gene: .; V gene: TRBV7-3; clone size: few; J gene: TRBJ2-1
CDR3 protein: CATSDPGTGFNEQFF; CDR3 DNA: TGTGCCACCAGTGATCCCGGGACAGGGTTCAATGAGCAGTTCTTC; D gene: TRBD1; V gene: TRBV24-1; clone size: .; J gene: TRBJ2-1
CDR3 protein: CSARQGAPDGYTF; CDR3 DNA: TGCAGTGCTCGTCAGGGGGCGCCGGATGGCTACACCTTC; D gene: TRBD1; V gene: TRBV20-1; clone size: few; J gene: TRBJ1-2
CDR3 protein: CSASRVGFKDTEAFF; CDR3 DNA: TGCAGTGCTAGTCGCGTGGGTTTCAAAGACACTGAAGCTTTCTTT; D gene: .; V gene: TRBV20-1; clone size: .; J gene: TRBJ1-1
CDR3 protein: CASSDRGLTEAFF; CDR3 DNA: TGCGCCAGCAGTGACAGGGGGCTCACTGAAGCTTTCTTT; D gene: TRBD1; V gene: TRBV10-1; clone size: .; J gene: TRBJ1-1